These 23 T cell receptor beta chains originate from one sample sequenced in a study of blood T cell repertoires in COVID-19. Assay: immunoSEQ multiplex PCR; the TCRdb copy retains only in-frame clones and omits some. This sample carries a few hundred thousand clones, about 86% of them seen once, and the ten largest clones take roughly 4%. Sequencing was done on a sample of PBMCs or T cells enriched from blood (not recorded which). The receptors come from a woman aged 25 to 45 who had been exposed to COVID-19.

Only a few counts were recorded for this clone. This rearrangement joins TRBV3-1 (or the pseudogene TRBV3-2) to TRBJ1-1, with 10 bases aligning to TRBD1. CDR1 is LGHDT, CDR2 YNNKEL, per germline (reference sequence). V gave up 3 bases and J gave up 5 bases; unmatched junction bases: 3. The CDR3 runs to 14 residues. The CDR3 loop is CASSQGQGWTEAFF. In DNA, the CDR3 is TGTGCCAGCAGCCAGGGACAGGGGTGGACTGAAGCTTTCTTT.

V is TRBV18 and J is TRBJ2-7; 8 bases are a match to TRBD2. The CDR3 spans 16 residues. V dropped 6 bases and J dropped 0; count of bases not matched to a gene: 10. Germline values: CDR1 KGHSH, CDR2 LQKENI. The CDR3 bases are TGTGCCAGCTCTCCCGGGACTAGGGGAACCTCCTACGAGCAGTACTTC. It codes for CASSPGTRGTSYEQYF.

This rearrangement joins TRBV27 to TRBJ1-5; 7 bases agree with TRBD1. Germline V CDR1 and CDR2: MNHEY, SMNVEV (reference sequence). J lost 6 bases, V lost 2 bases, and 10 bases had no gene match. The CDR3 is 16 amino acids. The CDR3 reads CASSLNYRQGVQPQHF. CDR3 DNA: TGTGCCAGCAGTTTAAACTATCGGCAGGGGGTTCAGCCCCAGCATTTT.

The chain has TRBV3-1 (or the pseudogene TRBV3-2) and TRBJ2-1; tentative D call: TRBD1 (6 bases). The CDR3 totals 14 residues. The germline CDR1 and CDR2 sequences are LGHDT and YNNKEL (reference sequence). Trimming left V 4 bases short and J 5 bases short, with 12 bases between. The CDR3 DNA reads TGTGCCAGCAGCCTAAGGGGGACCAACAATGAGCAGTTCTTC. Translating gives CASSLRGTNNEQFF.

The table lists this clone with a count of one. The chain combines TRBV4-2 with TRBJ1-4; 8 nucleotides line up with TRBD1. The CDR3 length is 16 residues. Germline CDR1 LGHNA, CDR2 YNFKEQ. V shed 1 base and J 6 bases; nucleotides not matched to a gene: 7. CDR3 nucleotide sequence: TGTGCCAGCAGCCAAGTCACCGGGACAGGAGATGAAAAACTGTTTTTT. It translates to CASSQVTGTGDEKLFF.

The V and J genes are TRBV12-3 or TRBV12-4 and TRBJ1-2, with 8 bases lining up with TRBD1. The length of the CDR3 is 13 residues. V trimming: 6 bases; J trimming: 4 bases; junction bases outside the gene matches: 4. The CDR3 spells CASSWDRIYGYTF. The CDR3 region has the DNA TGTGCCAGCAGCTGGGACAGGATCTATGGCTACACCTTC.

This sequence joins TRBV7-6 and TRBJ1-5; 9 nucleotides agree with TRBD1. J was trimmed by 3 bases and V by 3 bases; bases with no gene match: 3. CDR3 length: 15 residues. From germline, CDR1 is SGHVS and CDR2 FNYEAQ. The CDR3 DNA is TGTGCCAGCAGCTTTGGGACAGGGCCCAATCAGCCCCAGCATTTT. Residues: CASSFGTGPNQPQHF.

The chain employs TRBV30 and TRBJ2-3; D remains ambiguous. CDR3 size: 12 residues. Germline values: CDR1 GTSNPN, CDR2 SVGIG (reference sequence). Trimming took 3 bases from V and 0 from J, leaving 4 bases between them. CDR3 residues: CAWSGSTDTQYF. The CDR3 DNA sequence: TGTGCCTGGAGCGGTAGCACAGATACGCAGTATTTT.

The rearrangement joins TRBV27 to TRBJ2-1, with 7 bases fitting TRBD1. After removal of 4 bases from V and 3 bases from J, the junction contained 6 bases not matched to a gene. Germline CDR1 and CDR2: MNHEY and SMNVEV (reference sequence). This CDR3 spans 15 amino acids. CDR3 protein: CASSSPGQSYNEQFF. In nucleotides, the CDR3 is TGTGCCAGCAGTTCGCCGGGACAGAGCTACAATGAGCAGTTCTTC.

The chain employs TRBV27 and TRBJ2-7, with a possible D match to TRBD2 (6 bases). This CDR3 has 14 residues. Germline V lookup: CDR1 MNHEY, CDR2 SMNVEV (reference sequence). V lost 11 bases, J lost 0 bases, and 17 bases lay in between. The CDR3 coding sequence is TGTGCCGGCCCGTTCGGGGGACTCTCCTACGAGCAGTACTTC. Translating it yields CAGPFGGLSYEQYF.

This clone was counted once. The CDR3 is CASSLQGVGDGYTF. CDR3 nucleotides: TGCGCCAGCAGCTTACAGGGGGTCGGTGATGGCTACACCTTC. The genes are TRBV5-1 and TRBJ1-2; the match to TRBD1 covers 8 bases. The ends lost 2 bases at V and 6 bases at J; junction bases unmatched: 6. Germline V gene data show CDR1 as SGHRS and CDR2 as YFSETQ. The CDR3 totals 14 residues.

This sequence joins TRBV6-5 and TRBJ2-2; 8 bases align to TRBD2. J gave up 3 bases and V 6 bases, and 3 bases lay outside the gene matches. The CDR3 runs 14 residues. Per germline, CDR1 MNHEY and CDR2 SVGAGI. The CDR3 coding sequence is TGTGCCAGCAGACCCGGGAGGGACACCGGGGAGCTGTTTTTT. It translates to CASRPGRDTGELFF.

The chain couples TRBV5-1 to TRBJ1-4, with D perhaps matching TRBD1 (5 bases). The CDR3 contains 16 residues. V lost 5 bases, J lost 3 bases, and 17 bases lay in between. The germline V gene encodes CDR1 SGHRS and CDR2 YFSETQ. For the CDR3, the DNA is TGCGCCAGCAGGGGGCCCGTGGGGTCCCCTAATGAAAAACTGTTTTTT. Amino acids: CASRGPVGSPNEKLFF.

In its sample, this clone ranks as large. The chain recombines TRBV5-5 with TRBJ1-1; 9 bases match TRBD1. V was clipped by 0 bases and J by 4 bases; unmatched bases: 1. This CDR3 has 14 amino acids. CDR1 and CDR2 from the germline V gene are SGHKS and YYEKEE (reference sequence). In nucleotides, the CDR3 is TGTGCCAGCAGCTTGGAGGGACAGGGCACTGAAGCTTTCTTT. Translation gives CASSLEGQGTEAFF. The whole variable domain, filled in from reference TRBV5-5 and TRBJ1-1, reads DAGVTQSPTHLIKTRGQQVTLRCSPISGHKSVSWYQQVLGQGPQFIFQYYEKEERGRGNFPDRFSARQFPNYSSELNVNALLLGDSALYLCASSLEGQGTEAFFGQGTRLTVV.

About this clone itself: Other nucleotide sequences from this sample produce the same CDR3. The V call is TRBV9, the J call TRBJ1-2; D is uncertain. This CDR3 comprises 15 residues. Germline-derived CDR1 and CDR2 are SGDLS and YYNGEE. The V gene lost 0 bases and the J gene lost 2 bases, with 11 bases spanning the gap. CDR3 nucleotides: TGTGCCAGCAGCGTAGGAGGCAGCCTAAACTATGGCTACACCTTC. Translation gives CASSVGGSLNYGYTF.

In nucleotides, the CDR3 is TGTGCCAGCAGCTTACAGGTTAACACCGGGGAGCTGTTTTTT. Its translation is CASSLQVNTGELFF. This chain connects TRBV7-3 to TRBJ2-2; no clear D gene. There are 14 residues in the CDR3. From germline, CDR1 is SGHTA and CDR2 FQGTGA. Trimming removed 2 bases at V and 2 bases at J, with 6 bases between.

J is TRBJ1-4 and V is TRBV5-1, with a tentative D call TRBD1 (5 bases). This CDR3 region has 15 residues. The V end lost 0 bases, the J end lost 10 bases, and 16 bases lay between the germline ends. Germline CDR1 and CDR2: SGHRS and YFSETQ. CDR3 sequence (DNA): TGCGCCAGCAGCTTGGAACAGCGGGGCGTGGGAAAACTGTTTTTT. Translating gives CASSLEQRGVGKLFF. Using reference TRBV5-1 and TRBJ1-4 for the parts outside the CDR3, the full variable domain is KAGVTQTPRYLIKTRGQQVTLSCSPISGHRSVSWYQQTPGQGLQFLFEYFSETQRNKGNFPGRFSGRQFSNSRSEMNVSTLELGDSALYLCASSLEQRGVGKLFFGSGTQLSVL.

The J gene is TRBJ1-5, the V gene TRBV9; 7 bases are a match to TRBD1. The CDR3 length is 15 residues. V gave up 4 bases and J gave up 6 bases; unmatched junction bases: 10. Germline V gene lookup returns CDR1 SGDLS and CDR2 YYNGEE. The CDR3 loop is CASSPTGVSSQPQHF. CDR3 bases: TGTGCCAGCAGCCCTACAGGGGTTAGTAGTCAGCCCCAGCATTTT.

Notes on this clone: This same CDR3 is encoded by further DNA sequences in the sample. The genes are TRBV7-3 and TRBJ2-1; D perhaps matches TRBD2 (6 bases). The germline V gene encodes CDR1 SGHTA and CDR2 FQGTGA. V lost 1 base and J lost 7, with 8 bases in between. The CDR3 has 13 amino acids. The CDR3 region is CASSLMAGNEQFF. CDR3 coding DNA: TGTGCCAGCAGCTTAATGGCGGGGAATGAGCAGTTCTTC. Complete variable domain (other parts from reference TRBV7-3 and TRBJ2-1): GAGVSQTPSNKVTEKGKYVELRCDPISGHTALYWYRQSLGQGPEFLIYFQGTGAADDSGLPNDRFFAVRPEGSVSTLKIQRTERGDSAVYLCASSLMAGNEQFFGPGTRLTVL.

The chain uses TRBV10-3 and TRBJ2-1; TRBD2 aligns across 8 bases. The J segment lost 7 bases and the V segment lost 10 bases, leaving 15 bases of the junction unmatched. CDR1 ENHRY and CDR2 SYGVKD come from the germline V gene. The CDR3 has 15 amino acids. The CDR3 region has the DNA TGTGCCACGTACTCCGGGACTAGGGGTTTGAATGAGCAGTTCTTC. This codes for CATYSGTRGLNEQFF.

The chain has TRBV9 and TRBJ2-5; D ambiguous. V was clipped by 0 bases and J by 1 base, with 7 bases between them. CDR1 and CDR2 from the germline V gene are SGDLS and YYNGEE. This CDR3 region has 14 residues. This CDR3 reads CASSVAPGQETQYF. CDR3 nucleotide sequence: TGTGCCAGCAGCGTAGCCCCGGGCCAAGAGACCCAGTACTTC.

The chain links TRBV27 to TRBJ1-1; TRBD1 matches at 8 bases. The CDR3 has 14 residues. Germline CDR1 MNHEY, CDR2 SMNVEV (reference sequence). Trimming cost V 3 bases and J 6 bases; bases outside gene matches: 6. CDR3 coding DNA: TGTGCCAGCAGTTTCGGGACAGGCGACGCTGAAGCTTTCTTT. Translation gives CASSFGTGDAEAFF.

This clone is classed as medium-sized. This CDR3 is also generated by other DNA sequences in the sample. The J gene is TRBJ1-2, the V gene TRBV5-1; D possibly corresponds to TRBD1 (6 bases). Trimming left V 0 bases short and J 5 bases short, with 11 bases between. Germline loops: CDR1 SGHRS, CDR2 YFSETQ. The CDR3 is 14 amino acids. CDR3 protein: CASSLEGVRYGYTF. The CDR3 nucleotides read TGCGCCAGCAGCTTGGAGGGGGTTCGGTATGGCTACACCTTC.